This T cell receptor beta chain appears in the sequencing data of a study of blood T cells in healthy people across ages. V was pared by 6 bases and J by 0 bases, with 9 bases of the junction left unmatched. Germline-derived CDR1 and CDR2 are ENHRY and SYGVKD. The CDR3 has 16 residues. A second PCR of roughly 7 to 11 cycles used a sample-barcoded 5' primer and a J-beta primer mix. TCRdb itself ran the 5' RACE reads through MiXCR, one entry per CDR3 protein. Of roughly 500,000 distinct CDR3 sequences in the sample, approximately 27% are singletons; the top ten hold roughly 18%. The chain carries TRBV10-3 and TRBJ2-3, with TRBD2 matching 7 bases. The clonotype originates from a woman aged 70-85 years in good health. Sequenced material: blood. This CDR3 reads CAISFGTTSSTDTQYF. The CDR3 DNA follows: TGTGCCATCAGCTTTGGGACTACCTCTAGCACAGATACGCAGTATTTT.